A single sample gave rise to the 7 T cell receptor beta chains below, sequenced in a study of blood T cell repertoires in COVID-19. Assay: immunoSEQ multiplex PCR; the TCRdb copy retains only in-frame clones and omits some. There are roughly 4,600 clones in the sample; about 88% occur only once, and roughly 3.1% lies in the top ten. Sequencing input: peripheral blood. The receptors stem from a woman older than 75 with acute or convalescent COVID-19.

This clone occurred a few times. The J gene is TRBJ1-1, the V gene TRBV18; 10 nucleotides line up with TRBD1. The CDR3 consists of 13 residues. V gave up 7 bases and J gave up 3 bases; unmatched junction bases: 2. Germline V gene lookup returns CDR1 KGHSH and CDR2 LQKENI. The CDR3, as DNA: TGTGCCAGCTATGGGACAGGGGACACTGAAGCTTTCTTT. It specifies CASYGTGDTEAFF. Complete variable domain (other parts from reference TRBV18 and TRBJ1-1): NAGVMQNPRHLVRRRGQEARLRCSPMKGHSHVYWYRQLPEEGLKFMVYLQKENIIDESGMPKERFSAEFPKEGPSILRIQQVVRGDSAAYFCASYGTGDTEAFFGQGTRLTVV.

The chain joins TRBV6-6 to TRBJ2-5; a weak D match, TRBD1 (5 bases). Trimming pared 6 bases from V and 0 bases from J, leaving 8 bases between. The CDR3 covers 13 residues. Germline CDR1 reads MNHNY; CDR2 reads SVGAGI (reference sequence). The CDR3 loop is CASSSTDQETQYF. The CDR3 region has the DNA TGTGCCAGCAGCTCGACAGACCAAGAGACCCAGTACTTC.

This clone was counted a few times. The CDR3 protein is CASSRGQLYNEQFF. The CDR3 bases are TGTGCCAGCAGCCGAGGACAACTTTACAATGAGCAGTTCTTC. V and J are TRBV7-8 and TRBJ2-1; TRBD1 might be the D (5 bases). There are 14 residues in the CDR3. The ends were cut back, 5 bases at V and 4 bases at J, with 12 bases in the middle. The germline CDR1 and CDR2 sequences are SGHVS and FQNEAQ.

The V call is TRBV7-9, the J call TRBJ1-1; D unclear. Germline CDR1 and CDR2: SEHNR and FQNEAQ (reference sequence). CDR3 length: 14 residues. The V end was cut by 4 bases, the J end by 2 bases, with 11 bases between. CDR3 DNA: TGTGCCAGCAGCTCGTTCCCCGTTAACACTGAAGCTTTCTTT. It is translated as CASSSFPVNTEAFF.

This clone has just a few counts. This chain joins TRBV3-1 (or the pseudogene TRBV3-2) and TRBJ1-1, with D perhaps TRBD1 (5 bases). V was cut by 4 bases and J by 5 bases, with 17 bases left in between. Germline V CDR1 and CDR2: LGHDT, YNNKEL (reference sequence). The CDR3 contains 15 residues. The CDR3 DNA is TGTGCCAGCAGCCCCTGGCCGGGGGTTGGGACTGAAGCTTTCTTT. Translation: CASSPWPGVGTEAFF.

This clone appeared a single time. The rearrangement joins TRBV2 to TRBJ2-7; TRBD2 might be the D (6 bases). Between the trimmed V and J ends, which lost 1 base and 3 bases, there was a span of 13 bases. The CDR3 spans 15 residues. Germline V CDR1 and CDR2: SNHLY, FYNNEI. The DNA for the CDR3 is TGTGCCAGCAGTGAAGGCTGGGAGGATTTCTACGAGCAGTACTTC. Its translation: CASSEGWEDFYEQYF. The full variable domain, rest sourced from reference TRBV2 and TRBJ2-7, is EPEVTQTPSHQVTQMGQEVILRCVPISNHLYFYWYRQILGQKVEFLVSFYNNEISEKSEIFDDQFSVERPDGSNFTLKIRSTKLEDSAMYFCASSEGWEDFYEQYFGPGTRLTVT.

V gene TRBV2 combines with J gene TRBJ2-7; D perhaps matches TRBD1 (5 bases). The V gene lost 8 bases and the J gene lost 6 bases, with 14 bases spanning the gap. The CDR3 length is 12 residues. From germline, CDR1 is SNHLY and CDR2 FYNNEI. CDR3 in amino acids: CASLQGITEQYF. The CDR3 DNA follows: TGTGCCAGCCTTCAGGGCATAACCGAGCAGTACTTC.